This T cell receptor (beta chain) was recovered during a study of blood T cells in healthy people across ages. General observations from the study: Observed TCR beta diversity per million T cells went down as age went up. This fall followed a roughly linear course with age.

A remark on this clonotype: Its antigen is unknown.

There are 16 residues in the CDR3. V lost 2 bases and J 2 bases, leaving 13 bases between the germline ends. Using a J-beta primer mix together with a sample-barcoded 5' primer, a second PCR was run for roughly 6 to 11 cycles. MiXCR was run by TCRdb on the 5' RACE reads, yielding one entry per CDR3 protein. The profile shows 450,000 to 650,000 distinct CDR3 sequences, more than 20% of them singletons. Separately, the same data were catalogued under a study of T cells of mothers and their children.

The specimen was blood. The V and J genes are TRBV12-3 or TRBV12-4 and TRBJ2-1; D remains ambiguous. This receptor was taken from a boy younger than 18 in good health. This CDR3 reads CASSLPRVYPYNEQFF. The CDR3 nucleotides are TGTGCCAGCAGTTTACCACGGGTTTACCCCTACAATGAGCAGTTCTTC.